The 8 T cell receptor beta chains reported below all come from one sample, sequenced in a study of CD8+CD57+ T cells in acquired aplastic anemia. Researchers used genomic DNA as the template to profile TCR beta VDJ and CDR3. TCRdb re-called the reads with MiXCR, one entry per CDR3 protein. The sample yields about 220,000 distinct CDR3 sequences, around half seen once. Selection for sequencing was limited to patients who had shown CD8+CD57+ cell expansion by flow cytometry. Sequencing was carried out using sorted CD4+, CD8+, or CD8+CD57+ T cells (not recorded which) from PBMCs. These TCRs come from a human donor with aplastic anemia.

In this sample, this clonotype turned up many times. This chain connects TRBV6-6 to TRBJ2-7; D is possibly TRBD1 (5 bases). V dropped 7 bases and J dropped 0 bases, with 16 bases sitting between them. The CDR3 consists of 15 residues. Germline V gene sequence: CDR1 MNHNY, CDR2 SVGAGI (reference sequence). The CDR3 DNA is TGTGCCAGCACCAACTTGGGGCCGAGCTCCTACGAGCAGTACTTC. As protein: CASTNLGPSSYEQYF.

V is TRBV15 and J is TRBJ2-7; D is unresolved. This CDR3 region has 14 residues. Trimming removed 3 bases from V and 5 bases from J, with 14 bases in between. CDR1 is LNHNV and CDR2 is YYDKDF in the germline V gene (reference sequence). The CDR3 DNA sequence: TGTGCCACCAGCAGTGAGAGGCAGCCCCACGAGCAGTACTTC. Residues: CATSSERQPHEQYF.

This clonotype was seen only once. CDR3 nucleotide sequence: TGTGCCAGTAGTCCCCACAGGGCCAGCATGAACACTGAAGCTTTCTTT. Amino acids: CASSPHRASMNTEAFF. The V and J genes are TRBV19 and TRBJ1-1, with TRBD1 as a possible D gene (6 bases). The CDR3 is made up of 16 amino acids. Germline values: CDR1 LNHDA, CDR2 SQIVND (reference sequence). The ends were cut back, 5 bases at V and 0 bases at J, with 16 bases in the middle.

This clonotype was counted ten times or more. V gene TRBV7-8 combines with J gene TRBJ2-3; D uncertain. Per the germline V gene, CDR1 is SGHVS and CDR2 is FQNEAQ. V gave up 2 bases and J gave up 0 bases, with 12 bases separating them. The CDR3 extends over 16 amino acids. The CDR3 region has the DNA TGTGCCAGCAGCTTATACGGGCGGCCTAGCACAGATACGCAGTATTTT. Its protein is CASSLYGRPSTDTQYF. The full variable domain, rest sourced from reference TRBV7-8 and TRBJ2-3, is GAGVSQSPRYKVAKRGQDVALRCDPISGHVSLFWYQQALGQGPEFLTYFQNEAQLDKSGLPSDRFFAERPEGSVSTLKIQRTQQEDSAVYLCASSLYGRPSTDTQYFGPGTRLTVL.

This clonotype has a single count. The J gene is TRBJ1-1, the V gene TRBV20-1; D unclear. This CDR3 spans 11 amino acids. CDR1 is DFQATT, CDR2 SNEGSKA, per germline (reference sequence). Trimming removed 7 bases at V and 2 bases at J, with 8 bases between. The CDR3 here is CSELTNTEAFF. The CDR3 DNA reads TGCAGTGAACTAACAAACACTGAAGCTTTCTTT.

This clonotype has at least ten counts. This sequence joins TRBV4-3 and TRBJ2-7; D is perhaps TRBD1 (5 bases). CDR1 and CDR2 (germline): LGHNA, YSLEER. This CDR3 is built from 15 residues. V was pared by 0 bases and J by 2 bases, with 11 bases between. The CDR3 protein is CASSQDRGGPYEQYF. The CDR3 bases are TGCGCCAGCAGCCAAGATAGGGGCGGACCCTACGAGCAGTACTTC.

The CDR3 reads CASRVQAYYGYTF. CDR3 in DNA: TGTGCCAGCAGGGTACAGGCCTACTATGGCTACACCTTC. This chain joins TRBV2 and TRBJ1-2, with D maybe TRBD1 (5 bases). Trimming stripped 6 bases from V and 3 bases from J, with 11 bases between. This CDR3 spans 13 amino acids. Germline CDR1 is SNHLY and CDR2 is FYNNEI.

The genes are TRBV28 and TRBJ1-5; D unresolved. Trimming stripped 7 bases from V and 0 bases from J, with 19 bases between. Germline lookup yields CDR1 MDHEN and CDR2 SYDVKM. The length of the CDR3 is 17 residues. This CDR3 reads CASTGVRSECSNQPQHF. The CDR3 DNA reads TGTGCCAGCACCGGGGTCCGTTCCGAATGTAGCAATCAGCCCCAGCATTTT.